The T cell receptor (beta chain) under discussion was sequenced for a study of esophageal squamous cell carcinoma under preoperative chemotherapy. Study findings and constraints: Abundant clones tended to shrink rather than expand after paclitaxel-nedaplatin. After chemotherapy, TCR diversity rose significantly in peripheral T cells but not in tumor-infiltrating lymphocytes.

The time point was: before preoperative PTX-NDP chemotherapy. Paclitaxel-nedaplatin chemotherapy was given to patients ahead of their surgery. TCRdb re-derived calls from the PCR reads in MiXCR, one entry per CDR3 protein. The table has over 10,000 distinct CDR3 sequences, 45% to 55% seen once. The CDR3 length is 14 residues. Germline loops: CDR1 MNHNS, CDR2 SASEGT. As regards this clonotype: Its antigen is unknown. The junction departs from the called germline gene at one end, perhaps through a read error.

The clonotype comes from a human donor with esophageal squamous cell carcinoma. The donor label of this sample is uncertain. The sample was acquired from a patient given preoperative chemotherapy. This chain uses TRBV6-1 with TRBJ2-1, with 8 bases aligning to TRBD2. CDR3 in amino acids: CASREAGVLNEQFF. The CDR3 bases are TGTGCCAGCAGGGAAGCGGGAGTCCTCAATGAGCAGTTCTTC.